This T cell receptor (beta chain) came from a study of post-analysis software for immune sequencing data. As to this clonotype: Its specificity is unknown.

Included in the TCR beta cDNA libraries were unique molecular identifiers. Yield was roughly 0.5 million cDNA molecules from around 1 to 9.1 million T cells. From the PCR reads, TCRdb called clonotypes with MiXCR, one entry per CDR3 protein. Of about 460,000 distinct CDR3 sequences detected, roughly 45% appear once; the ten largest clones hold about an eighth. The CDR3 covers 15 residues. The germline CDR1 and CDR2 sequences are SQVTM and ANQGSEA. Study outcomes and limitations: In patients, about five TRBV segments were more frequent than in controls, with TRBV5-6, TRBV5-1 and TRBV20-1 among them.

The rearrangement links TRBV29-1 to TRBJ2-5; D unclear. Judging by the DNA end, TRBJ2-7 fits better; the J call may be wrong. Sequences were obtained from blood. The sequence was collected from a girl aged 10 to 17 with multiple sclerosis. The CDR3 protein is CSVEGIRPLSYEQYF. The CDR3 DNA reads TGCAGCGTTGAAGGGATAAGACCCCTATCCTACGAGCAGTACTTC.